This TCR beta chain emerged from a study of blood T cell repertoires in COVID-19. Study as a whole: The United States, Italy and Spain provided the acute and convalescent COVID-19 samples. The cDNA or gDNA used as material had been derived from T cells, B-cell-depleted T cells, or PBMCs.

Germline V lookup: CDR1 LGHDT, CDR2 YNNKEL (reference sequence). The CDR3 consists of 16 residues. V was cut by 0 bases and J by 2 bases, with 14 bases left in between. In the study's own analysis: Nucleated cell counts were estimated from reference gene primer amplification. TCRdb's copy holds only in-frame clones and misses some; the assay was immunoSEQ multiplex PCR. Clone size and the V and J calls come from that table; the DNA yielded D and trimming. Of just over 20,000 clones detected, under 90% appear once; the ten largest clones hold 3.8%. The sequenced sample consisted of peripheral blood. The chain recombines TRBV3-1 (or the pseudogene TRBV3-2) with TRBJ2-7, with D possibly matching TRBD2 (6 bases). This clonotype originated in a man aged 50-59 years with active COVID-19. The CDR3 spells CASSQDRGVRTYEQYF. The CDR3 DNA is TGTGCCAGCAGCCAAGATCGCGGGGTGCGAACCTACGAGCAGTACTTC.